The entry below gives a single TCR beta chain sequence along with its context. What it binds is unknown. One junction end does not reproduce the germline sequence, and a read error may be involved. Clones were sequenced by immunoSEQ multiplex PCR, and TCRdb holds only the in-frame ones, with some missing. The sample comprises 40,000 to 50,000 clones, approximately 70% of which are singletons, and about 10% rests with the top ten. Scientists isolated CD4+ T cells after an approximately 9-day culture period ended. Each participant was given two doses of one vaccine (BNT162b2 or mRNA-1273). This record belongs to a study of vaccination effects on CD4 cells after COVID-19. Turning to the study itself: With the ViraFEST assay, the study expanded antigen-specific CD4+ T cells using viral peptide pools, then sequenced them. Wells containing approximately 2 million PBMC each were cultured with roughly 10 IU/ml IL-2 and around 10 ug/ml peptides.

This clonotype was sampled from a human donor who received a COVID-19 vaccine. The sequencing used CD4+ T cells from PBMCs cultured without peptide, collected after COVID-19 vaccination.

CDR3 bases: TGTGCCAGCAGCCCCGGACCGGGACAGGGATCCTCCGAGCAGTACTTC. Protein product: CASSPGPGQGSSEQYF. The chain carries TRBV11-2 and TRBJ2-7; 9 nucleotides line up with TRBD1. The germline V gene encodes CDR1 SGHAT and CDR2 FQNNGV. The CDR3 has 16 amino acids.